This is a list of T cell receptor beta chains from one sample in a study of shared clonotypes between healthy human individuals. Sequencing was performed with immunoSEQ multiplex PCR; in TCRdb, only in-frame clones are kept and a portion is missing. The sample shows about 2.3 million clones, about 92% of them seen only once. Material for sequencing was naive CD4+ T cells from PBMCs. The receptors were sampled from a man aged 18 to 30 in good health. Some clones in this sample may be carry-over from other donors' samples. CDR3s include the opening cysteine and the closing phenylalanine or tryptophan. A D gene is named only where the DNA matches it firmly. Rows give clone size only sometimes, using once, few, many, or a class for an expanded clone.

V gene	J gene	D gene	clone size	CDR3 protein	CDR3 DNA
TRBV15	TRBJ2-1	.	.	CATSRRASYNEQFF	TGTGCCACCAGCCGCAGGGCATCCTACAATGAGCAGTTCTTC
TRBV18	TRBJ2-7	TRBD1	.	CASSPVGRQGRYEQYF	TGTGCCAGCTCACCGGTTGGGAGACAGGGACGCTACGAGCAGTACTTC
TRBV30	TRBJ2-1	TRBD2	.	CAWSVLASGRETYNEQFF	TGTGCCTGGAGTGTATTGGCTAGCGGGAGGGAAACCTACAATGAGCAGTTCTTC
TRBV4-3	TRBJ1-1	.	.	CASSQYQGWANTEAFF	TGCGCCAGCAGCCAATATCAGGGTTGGGCGAACACTGAAGCTTTCTTT
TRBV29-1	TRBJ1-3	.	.	CSVERGLSGNTIYF	TGCAGCGTTGAACGGGGTCTCTCTGGAAACACCATATATTTT
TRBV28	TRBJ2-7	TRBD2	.	CASSFSRLAGSFKNYEQYF	TGTGCCAGCAGTTTTAGCAGACTAGCGGGCTCGTTTAAGAATTACGAGCAGTACTTC
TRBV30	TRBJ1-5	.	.	CAWSVPGVEPQHF	TGTGCCTGGAGTGTCCCAGGGGTAGAGCCCCAGCATTTT
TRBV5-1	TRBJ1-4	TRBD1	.	CASSQQPEGAANEKLFF	TGCGCCAGCAGCCAGCAGCCTGAGGGGGCAGCTAATGAAAAACTGTTTTTT
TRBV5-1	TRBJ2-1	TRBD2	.	CASTWGVAGGVYNEQFF	TGCGCCAGCACCTGGGGGGTAGCGGGAGGCGTCTACAATGAGCAGTTCTTC
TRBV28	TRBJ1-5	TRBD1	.	CASSSGQGWSQPQHF	TGTGCCAGCAGTTCGGGACAGGGATGGAGTCAGCCCCAGCATTTT
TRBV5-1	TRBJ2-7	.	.	CASSIDRSYEQYF	TGCGCCAGCAGCATTGACAGGAGTTACGAGCAGTACTTC
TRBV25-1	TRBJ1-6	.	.	CASMGTSSYNSPLHF	TGTGCCAGCATGGGGACGAGCTCCTATAATTCACCCCTCCACTTT
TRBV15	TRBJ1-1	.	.	CATSRAGPTEAFF	TGTGCCACCAGCAGAGCGGGGCCCACTGAAGCTTTCTTT
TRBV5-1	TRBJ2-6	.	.	CASSLWGFEGANVLTF	TGCGCCAGCAGCTTGTGGGGTTTCGAAGGGGCCAACGTCCTGACTTTC
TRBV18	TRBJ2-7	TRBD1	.	CASSLNQGQGNEQYF	TGTGCCAGCTCCCTTAACCAGGGACAGGGGAACGAGCAGTACTTC
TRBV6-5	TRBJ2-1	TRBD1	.	CASSYTGTGGYNEQFF	TGTGCCAGCAGTTACACCGGGACAGGGGGCTACAATGAGCAGTTCTTC
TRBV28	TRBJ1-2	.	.	CASSLPNYGYTF	TGTGCCAGCAGTTTACCCAACTATGGCTACACCTTC
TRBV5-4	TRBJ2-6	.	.	CASSPGGSGANVLTF	TGTGCCAGCAGCCCAGGAGGGTCGGGGGCCAACGTCCTGACTTTC
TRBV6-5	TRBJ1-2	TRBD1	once	CASSYSVTGSYGYTF	TGTGCCAGCAGTTACTCTGTGACAGGGAGTTATGGCTACACCTTC
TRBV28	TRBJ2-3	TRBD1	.	CASSFAGTGGTDTQYF	TGTGCCAGCAGTTTCGCCGGGACAGGGGGAACAGATACGCAGTATTTT
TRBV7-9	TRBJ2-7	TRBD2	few	CASSPLAGASEQYF	TGTGCCAGCAGCCCTTTGGCGGGAGCAAGCGAGCAGTACTTC
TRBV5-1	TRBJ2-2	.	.	CASSLSAAYGGTGELFF	TGCGCCAGCAGCTTGTCCGCGGCCTACGGGGGCACCGGGGAGCTGTTTTTT
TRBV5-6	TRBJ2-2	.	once	CASSLAGAGAGELFF	TGTGCCAGCAGCTTGGCAGGGGCTGGCGCCGGGGAGCTGTTTTTT
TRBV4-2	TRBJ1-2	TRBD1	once	CASSQGTGQVAYGYTF	TGTGCCAGCAGCCAGGGTACGGGACAGGTAGCCTATGGCTACACCTTC
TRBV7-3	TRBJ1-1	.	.	CASSPANRRTEAFF	TGTGCCAGCAGCCCAGCTAATCGACGGACTGAAGCTTTCTTT
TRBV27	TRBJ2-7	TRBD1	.	CASRSRDRVDSYEQYF	TGTGCCAGCAGGTCCCGGGACAGGGTTGACTCCTACGAGCAGTACTTC
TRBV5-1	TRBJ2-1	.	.	CASSSAGFNEQFF	TGCGCCAGCAGCTCAGCAGGGTTCAATGAGCAGTTCTTC
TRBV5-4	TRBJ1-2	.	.	CASSLRVGGGAGGYTF	TGTGCCAGCAGCTTGCGGGTCGGTGGGGGCGCGGGTGGCTACACCTTC
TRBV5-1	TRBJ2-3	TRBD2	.	CASEPGLAGVTTDTQYF	TGCGCCAGTGAGCCGGGACTAGCGGGAGTCACCACAGATACGCAGTATTTT
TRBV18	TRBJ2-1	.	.	CASSGVSIRHIGEQFF	TGTGCCAGCTCTGGTGTGAGCATCCGTCATATCGGCGAGCAGTTCTTC
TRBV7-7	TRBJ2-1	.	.	CASSFGAVGEQFF	TGTGCCAGCAGCTTCGGGGCTGTTGGGGAGCAGTTCTTC
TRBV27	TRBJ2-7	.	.	CASSLSRVTHYEQYF	TGTGCCAGCAGTTTATCGCGGGTGACCCACTACGAGCAGTACTTC
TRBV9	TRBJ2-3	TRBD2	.	CASSVRGEGTDTQYF	TGTGCCAGCAGCGTACGGGGGGAGGGCACAGATACGCAGTATTTT
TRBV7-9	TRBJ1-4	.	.	CASSPVPFNEKLFF	TGTGCCAGCAGCCCCGTTCCTTTCAATGAAAAACTGTTTTTT
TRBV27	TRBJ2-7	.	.	CASSFDYRTLAGYEQYF	TGTGCCAGCAGTTTTGATTATAGGACCCTCGCCGGCTACGAGCAGTACTTC
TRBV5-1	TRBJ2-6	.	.	CASSLGQGVSGANVLTF	TGCGCCAGCAGCTTAGGGCAGGGAGTGAGTGGGGCCAACGTCCTGACTTTC
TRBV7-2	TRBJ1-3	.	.	CASSLVDF	TGTGCCAGCAGCTTAGTTGATTTT
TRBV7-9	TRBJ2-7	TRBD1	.	CASSLGGGQGATEQYF	TGTGCCAGCAGCTTAGGAGGGGGACAGGGGGCGACCGAGCAGTACTTC
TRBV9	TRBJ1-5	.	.	CASSVAGSNQPQHF	TGTGCCAGCAGCGTAGCTGGTAGCAATCAGCCCCAGCATTTT
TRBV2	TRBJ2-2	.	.	CASNLGSGELFF	TGTGCCAGCAATCTGGGGTCCGGGGAGCTGTTTTTT
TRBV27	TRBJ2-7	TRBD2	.	CASRKALAGTYEQYF	TGTGCCAGCAGGAAGGCATTAGCGGGAACCTACGAGCAGTACTTC
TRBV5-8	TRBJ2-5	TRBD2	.	CASSLARRALAGSQETQYF	TGTGCCAGCAGCTTGGCAAGACGTGCCCTAGCGGGCTCTCAAGAGACCCAGTACTTC
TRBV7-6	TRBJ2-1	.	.	CASSLGGEQFF	TGTGCCAGCAGCTTGGGTGGAGAGCAGTTCTTC
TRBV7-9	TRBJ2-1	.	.	CASTRAAVIYNEQFF	TGTGCCAGCACGCGGGCGGCCGTAATCTACAATGAGCAGTTCTTC
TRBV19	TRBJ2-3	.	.	CASSASRLTDTQYF	TGTGCCAGTAGTGCATCCAGGCTAACAGATACGCAGTATTTT
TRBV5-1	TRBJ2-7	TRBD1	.	CASSLFGTGLEEQYF	TGCGCCAGCAGCTTGTTTGGGACAGGGTTGGAAGAGCAGTACTTC
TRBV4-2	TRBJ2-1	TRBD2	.	CASSQVAGGPFNEQFF	TGTGCCAGCAGCCAAGTAGCGGGAGGGCCCTTCAATGAGCAGTTCTTC
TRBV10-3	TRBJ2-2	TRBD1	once	CAISGTDRNTGELFF	TGTGCCATCAGCGGGACAGATAGAAACACCGGGGAGCTGTTTTTT
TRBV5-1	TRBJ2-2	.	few	CASSLGAGNTGELFF	TGCGCCAGCAGCTTGGGTGCAGGGAACACCGGGGAGCTGTTTTTT
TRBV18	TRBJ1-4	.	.	CASSPQGYATNEKLFF	TGTGCCAGCTCACCACAGGGGTATGCAACTAATGAAAAACTGTTTTTT
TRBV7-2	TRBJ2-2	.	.	CASSLRRQGNTGELFF	TGTGCCAGCAGCTTAAGGCGGCAGGGGAACACCGGGGAGCTGTTTTTT
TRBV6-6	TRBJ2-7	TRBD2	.	CASRGLAGGERHEQYF	TGTGCCAGCAGGGGACTAGCGGGAGGGGAGCGGCACGAGCAGTACTTC
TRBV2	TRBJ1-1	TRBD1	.	CASSLRTGEITEAFF	TGTGCCAGCAGTTTAAGGACAGGGGAAATAACTGAAGCTTTCTTT
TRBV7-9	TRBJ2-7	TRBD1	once	CASTLLQGVYSYEQYF	TGTGCCAGCACCCTACTACAGGGGGTTTACTCCTACGAGCAGTACTTC
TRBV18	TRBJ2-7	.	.	CASSPSRGTFDEQYF	TGTGCCAGCTCACCTTCGAGGGGCACTTTCGACGAGCAGTACTTC
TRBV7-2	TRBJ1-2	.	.	CASSLVFVDGYTF	TGTGCCAGCAGCTTAGTATTTGTGGATGGCTACACCTTC
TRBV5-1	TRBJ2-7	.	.	CASSSRQSGGYEQYF	TGCGCCAGCAGCTCCAGACAGTCAGGAGGGTACGAGCAGTACTTC
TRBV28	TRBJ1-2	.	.	CASSLPYSKTF	TGTGCCAGCAGTTTACCCTACAGTAAAACCTTC
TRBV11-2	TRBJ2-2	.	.	CASSSPRGTLRTGELFF	TGTGCCAGCAGCTCGCCCAGGGGGACTTTGCGCACCGGGGAGCTGTTTTTT
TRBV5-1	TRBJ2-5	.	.	CASAAKDEETQYF	TGCGCCAGCGCGGCCAAGGACGAAGAGACCCAGTACTTC